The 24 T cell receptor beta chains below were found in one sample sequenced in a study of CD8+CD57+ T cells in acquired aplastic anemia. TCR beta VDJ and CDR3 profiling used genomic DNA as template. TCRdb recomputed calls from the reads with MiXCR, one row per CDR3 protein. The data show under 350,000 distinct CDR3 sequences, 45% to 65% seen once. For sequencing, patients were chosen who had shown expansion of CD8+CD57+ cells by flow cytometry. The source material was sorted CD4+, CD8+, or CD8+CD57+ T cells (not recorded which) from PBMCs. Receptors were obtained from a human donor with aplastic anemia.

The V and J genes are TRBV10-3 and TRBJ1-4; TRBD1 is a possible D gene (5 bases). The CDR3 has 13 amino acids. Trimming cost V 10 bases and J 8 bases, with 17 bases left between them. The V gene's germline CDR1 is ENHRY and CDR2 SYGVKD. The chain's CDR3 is CATRGEVGEKLFF. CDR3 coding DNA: TGTGCCACCCGAGGGGAGGTAGGAGAAAAACTGTTTTTT.

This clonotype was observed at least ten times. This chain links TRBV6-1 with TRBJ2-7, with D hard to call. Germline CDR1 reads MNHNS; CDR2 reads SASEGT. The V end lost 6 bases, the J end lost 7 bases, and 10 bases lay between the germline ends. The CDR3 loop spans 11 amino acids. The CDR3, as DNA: TGTGCCAGCAGAGACGTCCTGGAGCAGTACTTC. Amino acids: CASRDVLEQYF.

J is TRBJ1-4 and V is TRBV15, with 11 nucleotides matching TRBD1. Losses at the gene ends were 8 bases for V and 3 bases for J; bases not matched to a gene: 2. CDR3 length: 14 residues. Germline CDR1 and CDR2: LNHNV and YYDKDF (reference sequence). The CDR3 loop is CATGQGAANEKLFF. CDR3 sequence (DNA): TGTGCCACCGGACAGGGGGCAGCTAATGAAAAACTGTTTTTT.

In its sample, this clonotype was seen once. DNA for the CDR3: TGCAGTGCTAAAGTTAAGCTTCGGACGATGAACACTGAAGCTTTCTTT. This encodes CSAKVKLRTMNTEAFF. This chain joins TRBV20-1 and TRBJ1-1; D is unclear. V gave up 4 bases and J gave up 0 bases, with 18 bases separating them. Germline V CDR1 and CDR2: DFQATT, SNEGSKA (reference sequence). CDR3 length: 16 residues.

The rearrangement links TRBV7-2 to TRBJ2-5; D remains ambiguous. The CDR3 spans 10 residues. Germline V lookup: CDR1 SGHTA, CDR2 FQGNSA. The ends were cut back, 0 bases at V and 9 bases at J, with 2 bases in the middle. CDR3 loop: CASSLASQYF. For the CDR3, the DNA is TGTGCCAGCAGCTTAGCGTCCCAGTACTTC.

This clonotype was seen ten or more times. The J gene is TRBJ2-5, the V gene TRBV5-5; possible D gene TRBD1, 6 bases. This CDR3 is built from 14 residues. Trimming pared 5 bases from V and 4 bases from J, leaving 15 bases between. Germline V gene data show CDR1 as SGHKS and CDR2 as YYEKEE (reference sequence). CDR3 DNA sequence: TGTGCCAGCAGTGGGGGCAGGGTGGGAGAGACCCAGTACTTC. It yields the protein CASSGGRVGETQYF.

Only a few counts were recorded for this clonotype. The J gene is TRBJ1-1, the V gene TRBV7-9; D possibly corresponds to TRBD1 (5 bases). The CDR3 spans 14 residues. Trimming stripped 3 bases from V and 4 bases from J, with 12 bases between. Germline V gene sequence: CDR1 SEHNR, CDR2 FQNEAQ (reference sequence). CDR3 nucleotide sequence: TGTGCCAGCAGCTTGGGGGGGGTAGGCACTGAAGCTTTCTTT. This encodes CASSLGGVGTEAFF.

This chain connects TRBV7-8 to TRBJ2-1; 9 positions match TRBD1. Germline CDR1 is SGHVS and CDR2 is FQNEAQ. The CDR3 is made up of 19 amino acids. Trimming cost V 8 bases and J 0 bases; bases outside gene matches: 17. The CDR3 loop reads CASSPPKTGGPVSYNEQFF. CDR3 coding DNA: TGTGCCAGCTCACCACCCAAAACAGGGGGCCCCGTCTCCTACAATGAGCAGTTCTTC.

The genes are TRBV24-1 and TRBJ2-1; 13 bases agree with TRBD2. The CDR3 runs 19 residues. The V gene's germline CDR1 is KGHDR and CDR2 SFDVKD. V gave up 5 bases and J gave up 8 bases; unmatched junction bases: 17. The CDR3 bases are TGTGCCACCAGTGCCCCCGCCGGGACTAGCGGGGCAAGTCAGGATGAGCAGTTCTTC. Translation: CATSAPAGTSGASQDEQFF.

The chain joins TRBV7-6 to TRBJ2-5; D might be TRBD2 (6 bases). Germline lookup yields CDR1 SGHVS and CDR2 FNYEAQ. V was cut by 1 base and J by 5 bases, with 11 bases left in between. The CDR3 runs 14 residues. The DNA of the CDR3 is TGTGCCAGCAGCTTAGGACTAGTGGGCGAGACCCAGTACTTC. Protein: CASSLGLVGETQYF. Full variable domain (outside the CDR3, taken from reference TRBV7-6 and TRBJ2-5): GAGVSQSPRYKVTKRGQDVALRCDPISGHVSLYWYRQALGQGPEFLTYFNYEAQQDKSGLPNDRFSAERPEGSISTLTIQRTEQRDSAMYRCASSLGLVGETQYFGPGTRLLVL.

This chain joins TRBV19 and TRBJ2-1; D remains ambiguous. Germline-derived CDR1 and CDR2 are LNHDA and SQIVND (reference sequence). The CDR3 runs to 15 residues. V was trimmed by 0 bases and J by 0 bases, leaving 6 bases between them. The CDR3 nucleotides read TGTGCCAGTAGTATAGACTCGAGCTCCTACAATGAGCAGTTCTTC. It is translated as CASSIDSSSYNEQFF. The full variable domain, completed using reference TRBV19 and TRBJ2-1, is DGGITQSPKYLFRKEGQNVTLSCEQNLNHDAMYWYRQDPGQGLRLIYYSQIVNDFQKGDIAEGYSVSREKKESFPLTVTSAQKNPTAFYLCASSIDSSSYNEQFFGPGTRLTVL.

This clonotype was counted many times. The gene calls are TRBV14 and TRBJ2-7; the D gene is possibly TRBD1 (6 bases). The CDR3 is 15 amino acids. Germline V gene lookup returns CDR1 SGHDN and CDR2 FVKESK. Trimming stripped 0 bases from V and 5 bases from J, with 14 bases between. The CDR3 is CASSQDGRQADEQYF. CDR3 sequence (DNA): TGTGCCAGCAGCCAAGATGGTAGACAGGCGGACGAGCAGTACTTC.

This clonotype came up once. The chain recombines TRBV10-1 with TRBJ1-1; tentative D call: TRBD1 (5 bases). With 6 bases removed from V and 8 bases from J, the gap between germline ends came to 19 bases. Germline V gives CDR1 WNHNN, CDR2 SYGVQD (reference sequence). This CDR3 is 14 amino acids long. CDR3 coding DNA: TGCGCCAGCAGACCGTCGGGTGGGACCGGGGAAGCTTTCTTT. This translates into CASRPSGGTGEAFF.

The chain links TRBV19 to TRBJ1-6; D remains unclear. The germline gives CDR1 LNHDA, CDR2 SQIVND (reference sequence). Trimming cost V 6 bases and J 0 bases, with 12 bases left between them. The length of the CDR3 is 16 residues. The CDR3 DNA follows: TGTGCCAGTAGCCTCCCAAGGAGCTCCTATAATTCACCCCTCCACTTT. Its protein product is CASSLPRSSYNSPLHF.

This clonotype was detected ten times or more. The CDR3 region has the DNA TGTGCCAGCAGCCCACGGACAGGGGAGGTTAAGACCCAGCATTTT. Its translation: CASSPRTGEVKTQHF. The rearrangement joins TRBV5-8 to TRBJ1-5, with 9 bases aligning to TRBD1. The ends lost 4 bases at V and 11 bases at J; junction bases unmatched: 13. Germline values: CDR1 SGHTS, CDR2 YDEGEE. There are 15 residues in the CDR3.

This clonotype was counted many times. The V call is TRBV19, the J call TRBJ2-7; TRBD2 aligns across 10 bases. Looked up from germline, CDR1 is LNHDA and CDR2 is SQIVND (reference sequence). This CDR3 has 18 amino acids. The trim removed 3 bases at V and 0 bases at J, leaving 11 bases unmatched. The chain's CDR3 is CASSIEGASGGSSYEQYF. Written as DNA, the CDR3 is TGTGCCAGTAGTATTGAGGGAGCTAGCGGGGGTAGCTCCTACGAGCAGTACTTC.

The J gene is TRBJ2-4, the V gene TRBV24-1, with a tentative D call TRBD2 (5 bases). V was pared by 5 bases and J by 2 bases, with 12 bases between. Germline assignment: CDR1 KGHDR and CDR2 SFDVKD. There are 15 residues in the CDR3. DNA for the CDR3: TGTGCCACCAGTGGTGCCGGGGAGACCAAAAACATTCAGTACTTC. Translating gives CATSGAGETKNIQYF.

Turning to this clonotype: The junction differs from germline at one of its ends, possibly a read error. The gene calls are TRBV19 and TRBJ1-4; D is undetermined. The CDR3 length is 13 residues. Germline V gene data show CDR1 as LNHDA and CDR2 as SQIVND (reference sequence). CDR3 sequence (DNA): TGTGCCAGTAGTGCGTCAGTTAATGAAAGACTGTTTTTT. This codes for CASSASVNERLFF. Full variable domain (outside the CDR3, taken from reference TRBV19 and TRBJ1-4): DGGITQSPKYLFRKEGQNVTLSCEQNLNHDAMYWYRQDPGQGLRLIYYSQIVNDFQKGDIAEGYSVSREKKESFPLTVTSAQKNPTAFYLCASSASVNERLFFGSGTQLSVL.

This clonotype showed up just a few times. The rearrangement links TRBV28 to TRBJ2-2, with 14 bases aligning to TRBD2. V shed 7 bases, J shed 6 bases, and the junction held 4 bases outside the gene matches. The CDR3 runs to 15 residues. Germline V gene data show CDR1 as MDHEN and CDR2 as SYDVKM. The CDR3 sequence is CASMGLAGESGELFF. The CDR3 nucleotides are TGTGCCAGCATGGGACTAGCGGGAGAATCCGGGGAGCTGTTTTTT.

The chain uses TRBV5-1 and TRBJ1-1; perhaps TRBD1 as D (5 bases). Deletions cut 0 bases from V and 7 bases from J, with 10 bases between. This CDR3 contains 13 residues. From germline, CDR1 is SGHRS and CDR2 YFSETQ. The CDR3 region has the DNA TGCGCCAGCAGCTTGGCGGGGACTATTGAAGCTTTCTTT. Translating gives CASSLAGTIEAFF. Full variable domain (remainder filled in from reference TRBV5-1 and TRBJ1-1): KAGVTQTPRYLIKTRGQQVTLSCSPISGHRSVSWYQQTPGQGLQFLFEYFSETQRNKGNFPGRFSGRQFSNSRSEMNVSTLELGDSALYLCASSLAGTIEAFFGQGTRLTVV.

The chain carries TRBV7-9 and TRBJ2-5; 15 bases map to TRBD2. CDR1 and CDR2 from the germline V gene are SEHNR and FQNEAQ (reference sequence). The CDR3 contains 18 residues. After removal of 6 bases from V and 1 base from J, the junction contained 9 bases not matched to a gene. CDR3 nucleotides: TGTGCCAGCAGAAGACAGGGACTAGCGGGGGGCACCCAAGAGACCCAGTACTTC. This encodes CASRRQGLAGGTQETQYF.

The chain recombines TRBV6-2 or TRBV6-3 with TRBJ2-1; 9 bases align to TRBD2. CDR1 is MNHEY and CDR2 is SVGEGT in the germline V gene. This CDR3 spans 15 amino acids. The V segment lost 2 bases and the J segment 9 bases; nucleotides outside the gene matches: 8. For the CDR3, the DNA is TGTGCCAGCAGTTACGTGCTAGCGGGAACAAGTGAGCAGTTCTTC. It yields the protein CASSYVLAGTSEQFF.

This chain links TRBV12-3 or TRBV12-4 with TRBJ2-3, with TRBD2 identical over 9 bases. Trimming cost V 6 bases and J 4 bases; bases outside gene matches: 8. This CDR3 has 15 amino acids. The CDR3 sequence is CASSVSAGGADTQYF. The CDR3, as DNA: TGTGCCAGCAGCGTGTCGGCGGGAGGGGCAGATACGCAGTATTTT.

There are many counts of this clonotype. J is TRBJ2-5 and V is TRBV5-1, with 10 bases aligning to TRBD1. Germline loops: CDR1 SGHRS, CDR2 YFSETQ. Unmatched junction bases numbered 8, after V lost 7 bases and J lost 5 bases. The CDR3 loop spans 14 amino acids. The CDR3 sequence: CASHQGQGRETQYF. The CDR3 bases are TGCGCCAGCCATCAGGGACAGGGGCGGGAGACCCAGTACTTC.